The T cell receptor (beta chain) under discussion was sequenced for a study of OX40 agonist ivuxolimab in advanced cancers. For the study at large: The study gave patients intravenous ivuxolimab at 0.01 to 10 mg/kg every 2 weeks.

Assay used: immunoSEQ multiplex PCR; TCRdb lists only in-frame clones, some missing. Here the sample spans 30,000 to 35,000 clones, approximately 89% being singletons. This clone was counted a single time. Losses at the gene ends were 3 bases for V and 4 bases for J; bases not matched to a gene: 4. Germline-derived CDR1 and CDR2 are WSHSY and SAAADI. CDR3 length: 14 residues. The rearrangement uses TRBV10-2 and TRBJ2-7; 9 nucleotides align to TRBD1. The material was CD4+ or CD8+ T cells sorted from blood, obtained in a trial of the OX40 agonist ivuxolimab. The sequence came from an adult with an advanced solid tumor such as melanoma, head and neck, liver or kidney cancer. The CDR3 here is CASSETGQGYEQYF. The DNA of the CDR3 is TGCGCCAGCAGTGAAACGGGACAGGGTTACGAGCAGTACTTC.